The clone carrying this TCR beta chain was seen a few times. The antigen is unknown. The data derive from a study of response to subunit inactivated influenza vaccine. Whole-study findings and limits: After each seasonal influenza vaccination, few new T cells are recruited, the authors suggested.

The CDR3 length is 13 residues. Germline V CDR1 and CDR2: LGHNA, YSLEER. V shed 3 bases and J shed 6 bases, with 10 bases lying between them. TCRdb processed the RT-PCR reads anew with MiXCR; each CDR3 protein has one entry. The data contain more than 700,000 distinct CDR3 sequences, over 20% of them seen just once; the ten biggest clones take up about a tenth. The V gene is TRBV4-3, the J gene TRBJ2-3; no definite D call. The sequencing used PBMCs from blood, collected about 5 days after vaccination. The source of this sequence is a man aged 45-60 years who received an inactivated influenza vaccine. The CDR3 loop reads CASSQKRRDTQYF. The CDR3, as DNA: TGCGCCAGCAGCCAGAAACGCCGGGATACGCAGTATTTT.